Below, one T cell receptor beta chain is given with its context. The data are from a study of cytotoxic CD8 clonotypes in ibrutinib-treated CLL. The CDR3 runs to 13 residues. The germline V and J ends were trimmed by 5 bases and 16 bases, with 21 bases remaining between them. Germline-derived CDR1 and CDR2 are MNHNS and SASEGT. Target depth was 1 in 200,000 to 1 in 1 million T cells, about 10x per clonotype. Method: immunoSEQ multiplex PCR; TCRdb's copy keeps in-frame clones and lacks some. The sample has 150,000 to 200,000 clones, approximately 80% seen once. V gene TRBV6-1 combines with J gene TRBJ2-1; possible D gene TRBD1, 6 bases. The origin of this receptor is a human donor with chronic lymphocytic leukemia. The sample consisted of PBMCs, taken after 12 months of ibrutinib treatment. DNA of the CDR3: TGTGCCAGCAGTCCCGAGAGGGGGAGAAGGGGCTTCTTC. Protein: CASSPERGRRGFF.